This paragraph reports one TCR beta chain. What it binds is unknown. Produced via immunoSEQ multiplex PCR; TCRdb's table is partial and in-frame only. The sample includes more than 200,000 clones, approximately 79% seen only once; the top ten take more than 9.5%. This record comes from a study of cytotoxic CD8 clonotypes in ibrutinib-treated CLL. Study-level findings and limits: Sustained-remission patients were sampled at one set of times and progressing patients at different ones. Public clonotypes, an uncommon group, contracted or remained stable on treatment. Clonality went up at ibrutinib response and then declined back toward baseline at progression.

Material: PBMCs, obtained after 12 months of ibrutinib treatment. The clonotype comes from a human donor with chronic lymphocytic leukemia.

The chain's CDR3 is CASGRQGGYEQYF. CDR3 in DNA: TGTGCCAGCGGTCGACAGGGGGGGTACGAGCAGTACTTC. J is TRBJ2-7 and V is TRBV25-1, with 9 bases aligning to TRBD1. The junction had 6 bases not matched to a gene; V was cut back by 8 bases and J by 4 bases. The CDR3 consists of 13 residues. Germline values: CDR1 MGHDK, CDR2 SYGVNS.